These T cell receptor beta chains were read from a single sample in a study of T cells in Graves' hyperthyroidism and ophthalmopathy. TCRdb processed the multiplex PCR reads anew with MiXCR; each CDR3 protein has one entry. The sample has about 840,000 distinct CDR3 sequences; roughly 40% are singletons. The sample comprised blood. The receptors come from a man aged 18 to 29 with Graves' hyperthyroidism. Each CDR3 is given with its conserved first and last residue. A D gene is named only where the DNA matches it firmly. Clone size, where shown, is once, few, many, or a class for clones that have expanded.

CDR3 protein | CDR3 DNA | clone size | D gene | J gene | V gene
CASSAPMEGFPEAFF | TGTGCCAGCAGCGCCCCGATGGAGGGGTTCCCTGAAGCTTTCTTT | few | . | TRBJ1-1 | TRBV9
CASSPRGTGSNQPQHF | TGTGCCAGCAGCCCTAGGGGGACAGGGAGCAATCAGCCCCAGCATTTT | many | TRBD1 | TRBJ1-5 | TRBV7-8
CASSLYRESPYGYTF | TGTGCCAGCAGTTTATACAGAGAGTCCCCCTATGGCTACACCTTC | many | . | TRBJ1-2 | TRBV12-3/TRBV12-4
CASRSGPGDYGYTF | TGTGCCAGCAGGTCCGGGCCGGGGGACTATGGCTACACCTTC | . | . | TRBJ1-2 | TRBV12-3/TRBV12-4
CASSAGTRTPPLHF | TGTGCCAGCAGCGCCGGGACCCGGACTCCACCCCTCCACTTT | few | . | TRBJ1-6 | TRBV19
CSARDGHQWGDEQYF | TGCAGTGCTAGAGATGGTCACCAGTGGGGCGACGAGCAGTACTTC | few | . | TRBJ2-7 | TRBV20-1
CASSVQLVAGDTGELFF | TGTGCCAGCAGCGTACAGCTCGTAGCGGGAGACACCGGGGAGCTGTTTTTT | . | TRBD2 | TRBJ2-2 | TRBV9
CASSLTPRDEQYF | TGTGCCAGCAGTTTGACCCCTAGGGACGAGCAGTACTTC | . | . | TRBJ2-7 | TRBV12-3/TRBV12-4
CASSQDRVAVNTEAFF | TGCGCCAGCAGCCAAGATAGGGTCGCAGTGAACACTGAAGCTTTCTTT | few | . | TRBJ1-1 | TRBV7-9
CASTLTTGRVIGYTF | TGTGCCAGCACCCTTACCACCGGCAGGGTGATCGGCTACACCTTC | many | . | TRBJ1-2 | TRBV7-2
CASSVGLMNTGELFF | TGCGCCAGCAGCGTCGGACTCATGAACACCGGGGAGCTGTTTTTT | few | . | TRBJ2-2 | TRBV4-1
CASRNGGQGAQPQHF | TGTGCCAGCAGGAATGGGGGACAGGGGGCACAGCCCCAGCATTTT | . | TRBD1 | TRBJ1-5 | TRBV6-5
CASSQGVDNQPQHF | TGCGCCAGCAGCCAAGGGGTGGACAATCAGCCCCAGCATTTT | . | . | TRBJ1-5 | TRBV4-1
CASSLDKGPYGYTF | TGTGCCAGCAGCCTTGATAAGGGGCCCTATGGCTACACCTTC | many | . | TRBJ1-2 | TRBV7-8
CASSGTALEAFF | TGTGCCAGCAGCGGGACAGCCCTTGAAGCTTTCTTT | many | TRBD1 | TRBJ1-1 | TRBV11-3
CASSHTVSNQPQHF | TGTGCCAGTAGTCATACGGTTAGCAATCAGCCCCAGCATTTT | many | . | TRBJ1-5 | TRBV19
CAHGLMNTEAFF | TGTGCCCACGGGCTCATGAACACTGAAGCTTTCTTT | . | . | TRBJ1-1 | TRBV6-5
CASSQTHTDEQYF | TGTGCCAGCAGCCAGACCCACACGGACGAGCAGTACTTC | . | . | TRBJ2-7 | TRBV4-2
CASSLAEGTQYF | TGTGCCAGCAGCTTGGCCGAGGGGACCCAGTACTTC | . | . | TRBJ2-5 | TRBV11-2
CSAPVPDTSGNTIYF | TGCAGTGCTCCAGTCCCGGATACCTCTGGAAACACCATATATTTT | . | . | TRBJ1-3 | TRBV20-1
CSAASGGHTYEQYF | TGCAGCGCAGCTAGCGGGGGGCACACCTACGAGCAGTACTTC | . | TRBD2 | TRBJ2-7 | TRBV20-1
CASSVESGKTEAFF | TGTGCCAGCAGCGTAGAGAGCGGGAAGACTGAAGCTTTCTTT | . | . | TRBJ1-1 | TRBV9
CATSRDPGQETQYF | TGTGCCACCAGCAGAGATCCGGGACAAGAGACCCAGTACTTC | many | . | TRBJ2-5 | TRBV15
CASSSRPGTGVRTGELFF | TGTGCCAGCAGCTCCCGTCCCGGGACAGGGGTTCGGACCGGGGAGCTGTTTTTT | . | TRBD1 | TRBJ2-2 | TRBV11-3
CASSFGGFGSNQPQHF | TGCGCCAGCAGCTTCGGAGGGTTCGGAAGCAATCAGCCCCAGCATTTT | many | . | TRBJ1-5 | TRBV5-1
CSALKTGPYEQYF | TGCAGCGCCCTTAAAACAGGTCCCTACGAGCAGTACTTC | many | . | TRBJ2-7 | TRBV29-1
CASSWTSGDTQYF | TGTGCCAGCAGCTGGACTAGCGGCGATACGCAGTATTTT | . | TRBD2 | TRBJ2-3 | TRBV7-9
CASSYSRDRGPYEQYF | TGTGCCAGCAGTTACTCGAGGGACAGGGGCCCCTACGAGCAGTACTTC | once | TRBD1 | TRBJ2-7 | TRBV10-3
CASSRGWYEQYF | TGTGCCAGCAGCCGGGGTTGGTACGAGCAGTACTTC | . | . | TRBJ2-7 | TRBV9
CASSSTGRETQYF | TGTGCCAGCAGCTCCACAGGGAGGGAGACCCAGTACTTC | many | . | TRBJ2-5 | TRBV7-2
CASGRRDGGTGELFF | TGTGCCAGCGGCAGACGTGACGGGGGCACCGGGGAGCTGTTTTTT | . | . | TRBJ2-2 | TRBV2
CASSGDRGEAFF | TGCGCCAGCAGCGGGGATAGGGGTGAAGCTTTCTTT | many | . | TRBJ1-1 | TRBV5-1
CASSASGQRHSPLHF | TGTGCCAGCAGCGCCTCGGGACAGCGGCATTCACCCCTCCACTTT | . | TRBD1 | TRBJ1-6 | TRBV14
CASSLAAVSTEAFF | TGTGCCAGCAGTTTAGCGGCTGTGAGCACTGAAGCTTTCTTT | . | . | TRBJ1-1 | TRBV12-3/TRBV12-4
CATSKERGELGTQYF | TGTGCCACCAGCAAAGAGCGGGGGGAGTTGGGGACGCAGTATTTT | . | TRBD2 | TRBJ2-3 | TRBV15
CASSRRPGQGDEKLFF | TGTGCCAGCAGTCGGCGACCGGGACAGGGGGATGAAAAACTGTTTTTT | many | TRBD1 | TRBJ1-4 | TRBV7-8
CASSQDRGDGEKLFF | TGTGCCAGCAGCCAAGATCGGGGGGACGGGGAAAAACTGTTTTTT | . | . | TRBJ1-4 | TRBV7-9
CAIRPSSGANVLTF | TGTGCCATCAGACCGAGCTCTGGGGCCAACGTCCTGACTTTC | . | . | TRBJ2-6 | TRBV10-3
CASSLEGGQGTQYF | TGTGCCAGCAGTTTGGAAGGGGGTCAAGGGACCCAGTACTTC | . | . | TRBJ2-5 | TRBV7-9
CASSLSGDSQSPPQHF | TGTGCCAGCAGTTTATCCGGGGACAGTCAATCACCGCCCCAGCATTTT | . | TRBD1 | TRBJ1-5 | TRBV25-1
CASSPGGQNTEAFF | TGTGCCAGCAGCCCAGGGGGCCAGAACACTGAAGCTTTCTTT | many | TRBD1 | TRBJ1-1 | TRBV5-1
CSVHKDPEGIGGAYEQYF | TGCAGCGTCCACAAAGATCCCGAGGGAATCGGTGGGGCCTACGAGCAGTACTTC | few | . | TRBJ2-7 | TRBV29-1
CATGTGSDTEAFF | TGTGCCACCGGGACAGGGTCGGACACTGAAGCTTTCTTT | few | TRBD1 | TRBJ1-1 | TRBV10-3
CASRRQGSTGELFF | TGTGCCAGCAGGAGACAGGGGAGCACCGGGGAGCTGTTTTTT | . | TRBD1 | TRBJ2-2 | TRBV6-6
CASSFRPITGQIQETQYF | TGTGCCAGCAGCTTCCGCCCGATCACCGGACAGATCCAAGAGACCCAGTACTTC | many | . | TRBJ2-5 | TRBV11-1
CASSEGLAGAYEQYF | TGTGCCAGCAGTGAAGGGTTAGCGGGGGCCTACGAGCAGTACTTC | many | TRBD2 | TRBJ2-7 | TRBV2
CASSYPTGGFYGYTF | TGTGCCAGCAGTTACCCGACAGGGGGGTTCTATGGCTACACCTTC | few | TRBD1 | TRBJ1-2 | TRBV6-5
CASSVRQASQETQYF | TGTGCCAGCAGCGTAAGACAGGCTTCCCAAGAGACCCAGTACTTC | . | . | TRBJ2-5 | TRBV9
CASSFDQGLAFF | TGTGCCAGCAGTTTTGACCAAGGACTAGCTTTCTTT | few | . | TRBJ1-1 | TRBV12-3/TRBV12-4
CASSQDRPLHF | TGTGCCAGCAGCCAAGATCGCCCCCTCCACTTT | . | . | TRBJ1-6 | TRBV11-2
CASSDGWMDQPQYF | TGTGCCAGCAGTGACGGGTGGATGGATCAGCCCCAGTACTTC | . | . | TRBJ2-5 | TRBV2
CSARVGGREAFF | TGCAGTGCTAGAGTTGGTGGAAGGGAAGCTTTCTTT | many | . | TRBJ1-1 | TRBV20-1
CSARDSDNEKLFF | TGCAGTGCTCGGGACAGCGATAATGAAAAACTGTTTTTT | . | TRBD1 | TRBJ1-4 | TRBV20-1
CASSIDGRRTEAFF | TGTGCCAGTAGTATAGATGGGCGGCGCACTGAAGCTTTCTTT | . | . | TRBJ1-1 | TRBV19
CASSLGTNMNTEAFF | TGTGCCAGCAGTTTAGGGACAAACATGAACACTGAAGCTTTCTTT | few | . | TRBJ1-1 | TRBV12-3/TRBV12-4
CAISGRLRGEQYF | TGTGCCATCAGTGGCCGACTAAGAGGCGAGCAGTACTTC | . | . | TRBJ2-7 | TRBV10-3
CASSSTLAGGPYEQYF | TGTGCCAGCAGCTCCACCCTAGCGGGAGGACCTTACGAGCAGTACTTC | . | TRBD2 | TRBJ2-7 | TRBV2
CASSLVGGAAQEAQYF | TGTGCCAGCAGCTTAGTAGGTGGGGCGGCCCAAGAGGCCCAGTACTTC | once | . | TRBJ2-5 | TRBV7-8
CATQRGSNQPQHF | TGTGCCACCCAGCGCGGGAGCAATCAGCCCCAGCATTTT | many | . | TRBJ1-5 | TRBV24-1
CASPLPSGVVYF | TGTGCCAGCCCCCTACCCTCAGGGGTAGTATACTTC | few | . | TRBJ2-7 | TRBV7-9